This TCR beta chain was identified during a study of STAT5B mutations in CD4+ large granular lymphocyte leukemia. This clone was detected a few times. Assay used: immunoSEQ multiplex PCR; TCRdb lists only in-frame clones, some missing. The repertoire holds under 30,000 clones, under 80% seen once, with about 3.1% in the top ten. CDR1 is MNHEY, CDR2 SVGAGI, per germline. The CDR3 extends over 14 amino acids. Trimming left V 6 bases short and J 0 bases short, with 9 bases between. The sequenced sample consisted of CD4+ T cells from blood buffy coats. This sequence joins TRBV6-5 and TRBJ1-5; D unresolved. This clonotype was sampled from a human donor in good health. The CDR3 here is CASSSRSSNQPQHF. In DNA, the CDR3 is TGTGCCAGCAGCTCTAGGAGTAGCAATCAGCCCCAGCATTTT.